This is a list of T cell receptor beta chains from one sample in a study of blood T cell repertoires in COVID-19. Clones were sequenced by immunoSEQ multiplex PCR, and TCRdb holds only the in-frame ones, with some missing. The sample gives about 68,000 clones, 86% of which show up once; more than 8% is in the top ten. What was sequenced was peripheral blood. The receptors come from a man aged 25-40 years with acute or convalescent COVID-19. CDR3s include the opening cysteine and the closing phenylalanine or tryptophan. A D gene is named only where the DNA matches it firmly.

d_call,v_call,j_call,cdr3_nt,cdr3_aa
-,TRBV28,TRBJ1-2,TGTGCCAGCAGCGTTCCCGGGAGTGGGTATTATGGCTACACCTTC,CASSVPGSGYYGYTF
-,TRBV18,TRBJ2-3,TGTGCCAGCTCACGCCAGGGAGATACGCAGTATTTT,CASSRQGDTQYF
-,TRBV6-1,TRBJ2-1,TGTGCCAGCAGTGGCTATAGGGGGAGCTCCTACAATGAGCAGTTCTTC,CASSGYRGSSYNEQFF
-,TRBV24-1,TRBJ2-3,TGTGCCACCAGTCCGGGCACAGATACGCAGTATTTT,CATSPGTDTQYF
-,TRBV19,TRBJ2-7,TGTGCCAGTAGTTTGACAGTTTCCTACGAGCAGTACTTC,CASSLTVSYEQYF
-,TRBV28,TRBJ2-3,TGTGCCAGCAGAAGATTTCTGTTGGCTTCAGGCACAGATACGCAGTATTTT,CASRRFLLASGTDTQYF
-,TRBV9,TRBJ2-7,TGTGCCAGCAGCGTGGCTAGCGACTCCTACGAGCAGTACTTC,CASSVASDSYEQYF
TRBD1,TRBV4-1,TRBJ2-2,TGCGCCAGCAGCCGAGGACAGGGCTCTACCACCGGGGAGCTGTTTTTT,CASSRGQGSTTGELFF
-,TRBV30,TRBJ2-1,TGTGCCTGGAGCGGGAGCTCCTACAATGAGCAGTTCTTC,CAWSGSSYNEQFF
TRBD2,TRBV5-1,TRBJ2-5,TGCGCCAGCAGCCCCGGGAGGTGGCGCAGGGAGGAGACCCAGTACTTC,CASSPGRWRREETQYF
TRBD2,TRBV7-9,TRBJ2-7,TGTGCCAGCAGCTCTGGGGCTAGCGGAGCCTACGAGCAGTACTTC,CASSSGASGAYEQYF
-,TRBV19,TRBJ1-5,TGTGCCAGTAGCTCTGTAGGGGCAGGTTATAGCAATCAGCCCCAGCATTTT,CASSSVGAGYSNQPQHF
TRBD1,TRBV19,TRBJ2-1,TGTGCCAGTAGTAGAGGGGGCCGGAATAACTACAATGAGCAGTTCTTC,CASSRGGRNNYNEQFF
-,TRBV3-1/TRBV3-2,TRBJ1-4,TGTGCCAGCAGCCAAGGGGCAGGGATCGAAAAACTGTTTTTT,CASSQGAGIEKLFF
-,TRBV20-1,TRBJ2-4,TGCAGTGCTAGTCCCAATCAAAACATTCAGTACTTC,CSASPNQNIQYF
-,TRBV28,TRBJ2-1,TGTGCCAGCAGCCTGGGGGGTGAAAACCTGTACAATGAGCAGTTCTTC,CASSLGGENLYNEQFF
TRBD1,TRBV7-2,TRBJ1-2,TGTGCCAGCAGCTTCCGACTGGGACAGGACTCGGGGGGCTACACCTTC,CASSFRLGQDSGGYTF
TRBD1,TRBV5-5,TRBJ2-7,TGTGCCAGCAGTCGGGACAGGGGTTCCTACGAGCAGTACTTC,CASSRDRGSYEQYF
TRBD1,TRBV5-1,TRBJ2-5,TGCGCCAGCAGCTTGGGACAGGGTTGGACCCAGTACTTC,CASSLGQGWTQYF
-,TRBV19,TRBJ2-7,TGTGCCAGTAGCATTAGTGGCTACGAGCAGTACTTC,CASSISGYEQYF
TRBD1,TRBV28,TRBJ1-5,TGTGCCAGCAGCCCCCGACAGGGGCGTCAGCCCCAGCATTTT,CASSPRQGRQPQHF
TRBD2,TRBV7-9,TRBJ2-7,TGTGCCAGCAGCTTAGTCACTAGCGCTACCTACGAGCAGTACTTC,CASSLVTSATYEQYF